This T cell receptor (beta chain) was identified in a study of T cells in Graves' hyperthyroidism and ophthalmopathy. RNA transcripts were the template for amplifying TCR beta CDR3 regions. An initial round of RT-PCR targeting the TCR CDR3 relied on the HTBI primer set. TCRdb ran MiXCR on the multiplex PCR reads and lists one entry per CDR3 protein. The table shows hundreds of thousands of distinct CDR3 sequences, with roughly 14% occurring only once. The clonotype originates from a woman between 18 and 29 years old with Graves' hyperthyroidism that later progressed to Graves' ophthalmopathy. The sample comprised blood.

CDR3 sequence (DNA): TGTGCCAGCAGTTCCCTAATCCTCCTCGGGAGTGCGAACACCGGGGAGCTGTTTTTT. Its protein is CASSSLILLGSANTGELFF. This chain uses TRBV27 with TRBJ2-2, with a tentative D call TRBD2 (6 bases). This CDR3 contains 19 residues. The germline gives CDR1 MNHEY, CDR2 SMNVEV (reference sequence). V was shortened by 4 bases and J by 0 bases, with 21 bases between the two germline ends.